This TCR beta chain was profiled in a study of beta chain features in type 1 diabetes. General study points: Patients showed naive, central memory and Treg TCRB repertoires that appeared more similar than those of healthy donors. All four CD4+ subsets from Type 1 diabetes patients carried moderately but significantly shorter TCRB CDR3s.

Reverse transcribing all isolated RNA meant expressed TCRB transcripts were sequenced. The protocol was immunoSEQ multiplex PCR, while the TCRdb copy is restricted to in-frame clones and leaves out a portion. Of approximately 140,000 clones in the sample, roughly 10% were seen once. The CDR3 is 15 residues long. Losses at the gene ends were 4 bases for V and 8 bases for J; bases not matched to a gene: 5. The germline gives CDR1 SGHDN, CDR2 FVKESK. CD45RO/CCR7/CD25/CD127/CD95/CD27 sorting isolated CD4+ naive, central memory, regulatory and stem cell-like memory cells. In the case of this clone: The target antigen is unknown.

The clonotype comes from a man younger than 40 with type 1 diabetes. The chain employs TRBV14 and TRBJ2-2; 12 bases match TRBD1. Sequencing was performed on central memory CD4+ T cells from blood. CDR3 amino acids: CASSPGTGGRGELFF. The CDR3 DNA follows: TGTGCCAGCAGCCCCGGGACAGGGGGCCGAGGGGAGCTGTTTTTT.